This T cell receptor beta chain was identified during a study of patients and donors after allogeneic stem cell transplantation. TCRdb redid the calling of the RT-PCR reads with MiXCR, one entry per CDR3 protein. The table shows over 200,000 distinct CDR3 sequences, with 38% occurring only once. V was cut by 4 bases and J by 14 bases, with 16 bases left in between. From germline, CDR1 is SGHRS and CDR2 YFSETQ. This CDR3 is 13 amino acids long. The V call is TRBV5-1, the J call TRBJ1-6, with no clear D. The clonotype originates from a human donor who was either an allogeneic HSCT recipient or a stem cell or donor lymphocyte infusion donor (not recorded which). It is not recorded whose cells these are; they may come from a transplant donor. What was sequenced was blood, either unsorted or a sorted T cell fraction (not recorded which). CDR3 region: CASSPGWNSALHF. CDR3 DNA: TGCGCCAGCAGCCCGGGTTGGAATTCGGCCCTCCACTTT.